This T cell receptor (beta chain) stems from a study of cytomegalovirus exposure and HLA in healthy donors. Study-level findings and limits: The authors later linked a missense DCLRE1C variant to TCR beta V- and J-gene trimming. Testing in vitro showed a few CMV-associated chains specific for CMV antigens.

Details on this clone: The antigen is not known.

The PCR made use of 60 Vbeta and 13 Jbeta primers. TCRdb's copy holds only in-frame clones and misses some; the assay was immunoSEQ multiplex PCR. The sample yields tens of thousands of clones, about three fifths seen once. Looked up from germline, CDR1 is SGHKS and CDR2 is YYEKEE (reference sequence). With 1 base removed from V and 7 bases from J, the gap between germline ends came to 15 bases. This CDR3 comprises 15 residues. The clonotype originates from a man younger than 45 in good health and CMV-seronegative. The specimen was PBMCs. The chain employs TRBV5-5 and TRBJ1-5, with a tentative D call TRBD1 (6 bases). Here the CDR3 DNA reads TGTGCCAGCAGCTTGTCCAGGGGAGACGGGCAGCCCCAGCATTTT. Translation gives CASSLSRGDGQPQHF.